This T cell receptor beta chain is from a study of cytomegalovirus exposure and HLA in healthy donors. The study, taken as a whole, reports: In a later analysis, TCR beta V- and J-gene trimming showed a link to a missense DCLRE1C variant. An apparent linkage of common viral pathogens to several of the most significant clusters emerged in a later analysis.

A remark on this clone: No antigen is known for it.

The study ran its PCR with 60 Vbeta and 13 Jbeta primers. This table comes from immunoSEQ multiplex PCR, and its TCRdb copy is limited to in-frame clones, with some not included. The table shows approximately 150,000 clones, with about four fifths occurring only once. Trimming cost V 5 bases and J 2 bases, with 12 bases left between them. The CDR3 has 14 amino acids. From germline, CDR1 is SQVTM and CDR2 ANQGSEA. This sequence joins TRBV29-1 and TRBJ2-2; TRBD2 is a possible D gene (6 bases). The specimen was PBMCs. The source is a man in his fifties in good health and CMV-seropositive. The CDR3, as DNA: TGCAGCGTTAAAGTGGGAGGAAACACCGGGGAGCTGTTTTTT. Amino acids: CSVKVGGNTGELFF.